This T cell receptor beta chain came from a study of cytomegalovirus exposure and HLA in healthy donors. The overall study: The approximately 100 million unique TCR beta sequences, from approximately 170 million T cells, were found by an earlier analysis. Early released data had around 88 million unique TCRs, all coming from HLA-typed donors. Study-wide points: According to the study, approximately 150 TCR beta chains were cytomegalovirus-associated. In presence/absence analyses, roughly uniform sequencing depth across donors was assumed.

The PCR was carried out with 60 Vbeta primers and 13 Jbeta primers. Generated by immunoSEQ multiplex PCR, the TCRdb table keeps only in-frame clones and is missing some. The sample holds about 120,000 clones, approximately 75% seen once. For this clone: The target antigen is unknown.

The CDR3 totals 16 residues. Germline-derived CDR1 and CDR2 are SGHTA and FQGNSA. V was clipped by 5 bases and J by 3 bases; unmatched bases: 9. The origin of this receptor is a man in his forties in good health and CMV-seronegative. Sequencing was carried out using PBMCs. This rearrangement joins TRBV7-2 to TRBJ2-1, with 8 positions matching TRBD2. The CDR3 sequence is CASSVLAGQLYNEQFF. In DNA form, the CDR3 reads TGTGCCAGCAGCGTATTAGCGGGGCAACTCTACAATGAGCAGTTCTTC.